The 5 T cell receptor beta chains listed next were all sequenced from one sample in a study of CD8 T cells in Susac syndrome (dated by TCRdb to the late 2010s). Library preparation employed the immunoSEQ multiplex PCR assay. RNA was extracted using the RNeasy kit, and about 0.45 to 1 ug of the RNA was reverse transcribed with random hexamers. TCRdb itself trimmed the public reads at Q25 with fastp, ran MiXCR and retained productive beta chains. Merged by CDR3 protein, the rows form single entries marked with the most common genes and DNA. Within this sample are tens of thousands of distinct CDR3 sequences, with over 95% of them counted one time only. The ten largest clonotypes hold 0.09% to 0.13% of the sample. The sequenced sample was CD4+ T cells from PBMCs. The receptor set was obtained from a human donor with multiple sclerosis.

The rearrangement uses TRBV19 and TRBJ1-2, with a possible D match to TRBD1 (6 bases). V lost 0 bases and J lost 5, with 10 bases in between. CDR1 is LNHDA, CDR2 SQIVND, per germline (reference sequence). The CDR3 is 14 amino acids. CDR3 in amino acids: CASSIEQGLYGYTF. In nucleotides, the CDR3 is TGTGCCAGTAGTATAGAACAGGGCCTTTATGGCTACACCTTC.

This chain joins TRBV30 and TRBJ1-1; D gene uncertain. The CDR3 length is 11 residues. CDR1 is GTSNPN and CDR2 is SVGIG in the germline V gene (reference sequence). V shed 5 bases and J shed 5 bases, with 9 bases lying between them. The CDR3 region is CAWGIETEAFF. The CDR3 coding sequence is TGTGCCTGGGGTATTGAGACTGAAGCTTTCTTT.

The V call is TRBV28, the J call TRBJ1-6; the match to TRBD1 covers 7 bases. Germline trimming cut 11 bases from V and 7 bases from J; bases unmatched to any gene: 8. Germline V CDR1 and CDR2: MDHEN, SYDVKM. The CDR3 totals 13 residues. CDR3 sequence reads: CAGGRDRNSPLHF. In DNA form, the CDR3 reads TGTGCCGGGGGCCGGGACAGAAATTCACCCCTCCACTTT.

V and J are TRBV11-3 and TRBJ2-1; 10 nucleotides agree with TRBD2. Trimming cost V 3 bases and J 4 bases; bases outside gene matches: 3. This CDR3 region has 15 residues. CDR1 and CDR2 from the germline V gene are SGHNT and YENEEA. The CDR3 loop is CASSFRTSGYNEQFF. In DNA, the CDR3 is TGTGCCAGCAGCTTCCGGACTAGCGGTTACAATGAGCAGTTCTTC. Full variable domain (outside the CDR3, taken from reference TRBV11-3 and TRBJ2-1): EAGVVQSPRYKIIEKKQPVAFWCNPISGHNTLYWYLQNLGQGPELLIRYENEEAVDDSQLPKDRFSAERLKGVDSTLKIQPAELGDSAVYLCASSFRTSGYNEQFFGPGTRLTVL.

The V gene is TRBV7-9, the J gene TRBJ2-7, with D possibly being TRBD1 or TRBD2 (5 bases each). Per germline, CDR1 SEHNR and CDR2 FQNEAQ (reference sequence). Trimming pared 2 bases from V and 0 bases from J, leaving 11 bases between. The CDR3 runs 15 residues. CDR3 protein: CASSLTAGSSYEQYF. The CDR3 nucleotides are TGTGCCAGCAGCTTAACGGCAGGGAGCTCCTACGAGCAGTACTTC.